This T cell receptor (beta chain) was profiled in a study of circulating and synovial CD4+ cells in juvenile arthritis. Broader study findings: Shared-clonotype fractions with synovium likely underestimate full repertoire overlap. T cell genome counts differed by at least an order of magnitude between CPL and CD4 samples. Bulk blood CD4 repertoires were more diverse than these.

Repertoires were generated with immunoSEQ multiplex PCR, while TCRdb's copy carries only in-frame clones and drops some. The repertoire holds around 30,000 clones, with about 95% as singletons. Of note for this clone: Its antigen is undetermined.

Germline values: CDR1 MNHNS, CDR2 SASEGT. V shed 6 bases, J shed 5 bases, and the junction held 24 bases outside the gene matches. The CDR3 has 20 amino acids. Donors were patients with active juvenile idiopathic arthritis. The rearrangement links TRBV6-1 to TRBJ2-2, with TRBD1 matching 7 bases. This clonotype was obtained from a human donor with juvenile idiopathic arthritis. Specimen: CD4+ T cells from blood. DNA for the CDR3: TGTGCCAGCAGCGAACAGGGGCGCTTACAATACTCTCATCAGACCGGGGAGCTGTTTTTT. Encoded protein: CASSEQGRLQYSHQTGELFF.